This TCR beta chain stems from a study of response to subunit inactivated influenza vaccine. Each CDR3 protein gets one entry after TCRdb re-called the RT-PCR reads with MiXCR. The sample shows 550,000 to 800,000 distinct CDR3 sequences, roughly 13% of them seen only once. This clonotype was seen only a few times. V shed 5 bases and J 0 bases; nucleotides not matched to a gene: 12. This CDR3 has 17 residues. CDR1 and CDR2 (germline): DFQATT, SNEGSKA (reference sequence). The TCR was taken from a man aged 45 to 65 who received an inactivated influenza vaccine. This sequence joins TRBV20-1 and TRBJ1-5, with TRBD1 identical over 8 bases. The sequenced sample was PBMCs from blood, obtained approximately 15 days before vaccination. In DNA form, the CDR3 reads TGCAGTGCTGCGGGGACAGGCGAAATATATAGCAATCAGCCCCAGCATTTT. Its translation: CSAAGTGEIYSNQPQHF.